Presented here are 25 T cell receptor beta chains from one specimen sequenced in a study of CD8+ T cells in alopecia areata. cDNA prepared by RNA extraction and subsequent reverse transcription served as the template for sequencing. TCRdb keeps only in-frame clones here, not all; method: immunoSEQ multiplex PCR. The table records about 64,000 clones, roughly two fifths of them present only once. Sequencing was performed on NKG2D-low CD8+ T cells sorted from blood. The receptors come from a human donor with alopecia areata.

This clone ranks as medium-sized. This sample also contains other DNA sequences that code for the same CDR3. The rearrangement joins TRBV6-5 to TRBJ1-2; D uncertain. Trimming removed 2 bases from V and 8 bases from J, with 9 bases in between. The germline gives CDR1 MNHEY, CDR2 SVGAGI. This CDR3 is built from 12 residues. CDR3 protein: CASSYVGGGYTF. As DNA, the CDR3 is TGTGCCAGCAGTTACGTTGGTGGGGGCTACACCTTC.

The chain couples TRBV7-9 to TRBJ1-2, with D unclear. CDR1 SEHNR and CDR2 FQNEAQ come from the germline V gene (reference sequence). Trimming took off 5 bases at V and 4 bases at J, with 14 bases between the two ends. This CDR3 has 14 residues. The CDR3 bases are TGTGCCAGCAGCCCGGAGGTGGGAATCTATGGCTACACCTTC. Amino acid sequence: CASSPEVGIYGYTF.

The V call is TRBV7-9, the J call TRBJ2-7; 7 bases line up with TRBD2. CDR1 is SEHNR, CDR2 FQNEAQ, per germline (reference sequence). J lost 2 bases, V lost 5 bases, and 6 bases had no gene match. The CDR3 totals 14 residues. The CDR3 loop is CASSGEREPYEQYF. CDR3 nucleotide sequence: TGTGCCAGCAGCGGTGAGCGGGAACCCTACGAGCAGTACTTC. The full variable domain, completed using reference TRBV7-9 and TRBJ2-7, is DTGVSQNPRHKITKRGQNVTFRCDPISEHNRLYWYRQTLGQGPEFLTYFQNEAQLEKSRLLSDRFSAERPKGSFSTLEIQRTEQGDSAMYLCASSGEREPYEQYFGPGTRLTVT.

This rearrangement joins TRBV29-1 to TRBJ2-1, with TRBD1 identical over 11 bases. The CDR3 contains 17 residues. V trimming: 1 base; J trimming: 8 bases; junction bases outside the gene matches: 13. CDR1 and CDR2 from the germline V gene are SQVTM and ANQGSEA. The CDR3, as DNA: TGCAGCGTTGAAGCCCCCGGGACAGGGGGTTTTATGTATGAGCAGTTCTTC. Its protein is CSVEAPGTGGFMYEQFF.

Details on this clone: In the same sample, other DNA sequences code for this CDR3. V and J are TRBV7-9 and TRBJ2-3; D remains unclear. The germline V gene encodes CDR1 SEHNR and CDR2 FQNEAQ (reference sequence). The CDR3 is 12 residues long. With 4 bases removed from V and 2 bases from J, the gap between germline ends came to 4 bases. The CDR3 nucleotides read TGTGCCAGCAGCTCCTCCACAGATACGCAGTATTTT. Translating it yields CASSSSTDTQYF.

This clone was recorded only once. The V call is TRBV4-3, the J call TRBJ2-7; 10 nucleotides line up with TRBD2. J was trimmed by 6 bases and V by 0 bases; bases with no gene match: 5. CDR1 is LGHNA and CDR2 is YSLEER in the germline V gene. The CDR3 is 15 residues long. The CDR3 coding sequence is TGCGCCAGCAGCCAAGACTTCAGCGGGAGGGGCGAGCAGTACTTC. It is translated as CASSQDFSGRGEQYF.

This clone was picked up a small number of times. This chain joins TRBV4-3 and TRBJ2-6; TRBD1 matches 10 bases. V was pared by 1 base and J by 4 bases, with 4 bases of the junction left unmatched. Per the germline V gene, CDR1 is LGHNA and CDR2 is YSLEER. There are 17 residues in the CDR3. As DNA, the CDR3 is TGCGCCAGCAGCCAAGGGGACAGGGGATCGGGGGCCAACGTCCTGACTTTC. Protein product: CASSQGDRGSGANVLTF.

This clone was seen a handful of times. The V and J genes are TRBV5-6 and TRBJ2-5; D not certain. The V and J ends lost 4 bases and 1 base respectively, with 11 bases between them. The CDR3 totals 14 residues. Per the germline V gene, CDR1 is SGHDT and CDR2 is YYEEEE. The CDR3 DNA sequence: TGTGCCAGCAGCCCGGGTTGGAGCCAAGAGACCCAGTACTTC. Its protein product is CASSPGWSQETQYF.

A few counts support this clone. CDR3 amino acids: CASSRGRPITSTDTQYF. The CDR3 nucleotides read TGTGCCAGCAGCCGCGGCCGCCCGATCACGAGCACAGATACGCAGTATTTT. This chain connects TRBV7-8 to TRBJ2-3; D is unclear. V was shortened by 5 bases and J by 0 bases, with 18 bases between the two germline ends. Germline V gene data show CDR1 as SGHVS and CDR2 as FQNEAQ. The CDR3 totals 17 residues.

The chain recombines TRBV4-3 with TRBJ2-1; 7 bases are shared with TRBD2. The V segment lost 1 base and the J segment 4 bases; nucleotides outside the gene matches: 10. The CDR3 totals 17 residues. Looked up from germline, CDR1 is LGHNA and CDR2 is YSLEER. The CDR3 coding sequence is TGCGCCAGCAGCCAAGTCATCGTCGCTAGCGGTTACAATGAGCAGTTCTTC. It encodes CASSQVIVASGYNEQFF.

The chain links TRBV7-9 to TRBJ1-2; weak D call: TRBD1 (5 bases). The CDR3 has 10 residues. Germline CDR1 is SEHNR and CDR2 is FQNEAQ (reference sequence). V was clipped by 5 bases and J by 7 bases, with 5 bases between them. The CDR3 spells CASSDSGYTF. DNA of the CDR3: TGTGCCAGCAGCGACAGTGGCTACACCTTC.

The CDR3 sequence is CASSSGTDRYEQYF. The CDR3 coding sequence is TGTGCCAGCTCATCCGGGACGGATCGCTACGAGCAGTACTTC. The chain combines TRBV18 with TRBJ2-7; D tentatively fits TRBD1 or TRBD2 (5 bases each). Germline-derived CDR1 and CDR2 are KGHSH and LQKENI. The CDR3 has 14 amino acids. V lost 5 bases, J lost 3 bases, and 14 bases lay in between.

CDR3 loop: CASSLNTDTQYF. CDR3 sequence (DNA): TGTGCCAGCAGTCTCAACACAGATACGCAGTATTTT. This chain uses TRBV2 with TRBJ2-3; D is ambiguous. Germline V lookup: CDR1 SNHLY, CDR2 FYNNEI. V lost 5 bases and J 2 bases, leaving 5 bases between the germline ends. CDR3 size: 12 residues.

The chain recombines TRBV5-4 with TRBJ2-5; D unresolved. The CDR3 consists of 11 residues. With 5 bases removed from V and 8 bases from J, the gap between germline ends came to 10 bases. Germline V lookup: CDR1 SGHNT, CDR2 YYREEE (reference sequence). The CDR3 loop reads CASSSPPTQYF. DNA of the CDR3: TGTGCCAGCAGTTCCCCCCCAACCCAGTACTTC.

The CDR3 sequence: CASSLEGDKTQYF. The CDR3 DNA is TGTGCCAGCAGCTTAGAAGGGGACAAAACGCAGTATTTT. The chain combines TRBV7-9 with TRBJ2-3; D perhaps matches TRBD1 (6 bases). Trimming pared 1 base from V and 9 bases from J, leaving 11 bases between. The CDR3 is 13 residues long. From germline, CDR1 is SEHNR and CDR2 FQNEAQ (reference sequence).

Note on this clone: In the same sample, other DNA sequences code for this CDR3. V is TRBV7-9 and J is TRBJ2-5; no clear D. Between the trimmed V and J ends, which lost 4 bases and 2 bases, there was a span of 11 bases. Germline V gene sequence: CDR1 SEHNR, CDR2 FQNEAQ (reference sequence). This CDR3 comprises 14 residues. The chain's CDR3 is CASSSLGFQETQYF. CDR3 DNA sequence: TGTGCCAGCAGCTCCCTTGGGTTTCAAGAGACCCAGTACTTC.

The gene calls are TRBV29-1 and TRBJ2-7; 8 bases are shared with TRBD1. The trim removed 0 bases at V and 0 bases at J, leaving 4 bases unmatched. The CDR3 is 15 amino acids. Germline V gives CDR1 SQVTM, CDR2 ANQGSEA. CDR3 region: CSVEDLDRGSYEQYF. CDR3 nucleotides: TGCAGCGTTGAAGATCTCGACAGGGGCTCCTACGAGCAGTACTTC.

V usage is TRBV29-1 and J usage is TRBJ1-3; no firm D call. The germline V and J ends were trimmed by 5 bases and 3 bases, with 20 bases remaining between them. Germline V gene data show CDR1 as SQVTM and CDR2 as ANQGSEA. This CDR3 is built from 16 residues. Here the CDR3 reads CSVFATMAGSGNTIYF. As DNA, the CDR3 is TGCAGCGTTTTCGCAACTATGGCGGGGAGTGGAAACACCATATATTTT. The variable domain in full, completed from reference TRBV29-1 and TRBJ1-3, reads SAVISQKPSRDICQRGTSLTIQCQVDSQVTMMFWYRQQPGQSLTLIATANQGSEATYESGFVIDKFPISRPNLTFSTLTVSNMSPEDSSIYLCSVFATMAGSGNTIYFGEGSWLTVV.

In DNA, the CDR3 is TGCGCCAGCAGCCAATCGGTTAGCACAGATACGCAGTATTTT. It encodes CASSQSVSTDTQYF. The chain uses TRBV4-1 and TRBJ2-3, with no clear D. V was shortened by 2 bases and J by 0 bases, with 6 bases between the two germline ends. CDR3 length equals 14 residues. From germline, CDR1 is MGHRA and CDR2 YSYEKL.

This clone was detected only a few times. This sequence joins TRBV29-1 and TRBJ2-4; possibly TRBD2 for D (5 bases). Trimming removed 3 bases from V and 0 bases from J, with 12 bases in between. The germline gives CDR1 SQVTM, CDR2 ANQGSEA. The CDR3 has 15 amino acids. CDR3 sequence: CSVEGRGIAKNIQYF. For the CDR3, the DNA is TGCAGCGTTGAGGGTAGAGGGATAGCCAAAAACATTCAGTACTTC.

The sample holds a few counts of this clone. The chain combines TRBV7-6 with TRBJ2-3; TRBD2 might be the D (7 bases). The CDR3 has 15 amino acids. Trimming shortened V by 0 bases and J by 4 bases, and 11 bases separated the two germline ends. Germline V gives CDR1 SGHVS, CDR2 FNYEAQ. This chain's CDR3 is CASSLAGGLADTQYF. DNA of the CDR3: TGTGCCAGCAGCTTAGCGGGGGGGCTCGCAGATACGCAGTATTTT.

The chain is built from TRBV30 and TRBJ1-2, with D perhaps TRBD1 (5 bases). CDR1 is GTSNPN and CDR2 is SVGIG in the germline V gene (reference sequence). V dropped 1 base and J dropped 8 bases, with 17 bases sitting between them. This CDR3 region has 14 residues. CDR3 DNA sequence: TGTGCCTGGAGTGCCCCGGGGACCTTGGAAGGCTACACCTTC. As protein: CAWSAPGTLEGYTF.

V gene TRBV7-9 combines with J gene TRBJ2-7; TRBD1 aligns across 7 bases. The junction had 10 bases not matched to a gene; V was cut back by 5 bases and J by 3 bases. Germline loops: CDR1 SEHNR, CDR2 FQNEAQ (reference sequence). The CDR3 contains 15 residues. For the CDR3, the DNA is TGTGCCAGCAGCCCAACGGGACAGCTGGGCTACGAGCAGTACTTC. Its translation: CASSPTGQLGYEQYF.

This clone was seen more than once but under ten times. The genes are TRBV7-9 and TRBJ2-7; TRBD1 matches 7 bases. Per germline, CDR1 SEHNR and CDR2 FQNEAQ (reference sequence). With 0 bases clipped from V and 7 bases from J, the junction kept 6 bases outside the gene matches. CDR3 length: 14 residues. The CDR3 DNA follows: TGTGCCAGCAGCTTAGCGCAGACAGGGAGTGAGCAGTACTTC. Protein sequence: CASSLAQTGSEQYF.

This clone turned up a few times. V gene TRBV29-1 combines with J gene TRBJ2-7; TRBD2 agrees at 13 bases. The J segment lost 6 bases and the V segment lost 5 bases, leaving 4 bases of the junction unmatched. CDR3 size: 13 residues. CDR1 is SQVTM and CDR2 is ANQGSEA in the germline V gene. The CDR3 is CSVRLAGGVEQYF. CDR3 bases: TGCAGCGTTAGACTAGCGGGAGGAGTCGAGCAGTACTTC.